This entry lists 13 T cell receptor beta chains sequenced from one sample in a study of cytomegalovirus exposure and HLA in healthy donors (TCRdb year 2017). The library was prepared using the immunoSEQ multiplex PCR assay. For the multiplex PCR, a mixture combining 60 forward primers for TCR Vbeta segments and 13 reverse primers for TCR Jbeta segments was used. This immuneACCESS table, as held by TCRdb, lists in-frame sequences with V and J called but not all clones. Of the missing ones, under half trace to an unresolved V gene in checked studies; the others have no known cause. This sample is represented by roughly 160,000 clones; roughly four fifths of them were singletons. Around 2.5% of the sample belongs to the ten largest clones. Sequenced: PBMCs. The receptors derive from a female donor in good health and CMV-seronegative.

This chain connects TRBV4-3 to TRBJ2-5, with D possibly matching TRBD2 (5 bases). CDR1 and CDR2 (germline): LGHNA, YSLEER. CDR3 length equals 16 residues. V shed 0 bases and J shed 6 bases, with 17 bases lying between them. This CDR3 is CASSQDATDFSQTQYF. As DNA, the CDR3 is TGCGCCAGCAGCCAAGATGCGACGGACTTTTCGCAGACCCAGTACTTC.

This clone showed up just a few times. V and J are TRBV7-9 and TRBJ1-3; tentative D call: TRBD1 (6 bases). This CDR3 has 16 residues. Germline lookup yields CDR1 SEHNR and CDR2 FQNEAQ (reference sequence). With 4 bases removed from V and 4 bases from J, the gap between germline ends came to 17 bases. The CDR3 bases are TGTGCCAGCAGCTCTAGCGGGGGGGCTCTAGGAAACACCATATATTTT. Translating it yields CASSSSGGALGNTIYF.

This sequence joins TRBV19 and TRBJ1-5, with 9 bases that match TRBD1. CDR1 and CDR2 (germline): LNHDA, SQIVND (reference sequence). The CDR3 is 14 residues long. V shed 4 bases and J 7 bases; nucleotides not matched to a gene: 5. Here the CDR3 reads CASSTQGAGQPQHF. CDR3 DNA sequence: TGTGCCAGTAGTACACAGGGGGCTGGGCAGCCCCAGCATTTT. The full variable domain, in which reference TRBV19 and TRBJ1-5 provide the parts outside the CDR3, is DGGITQSPKYLFRKEGQNVTLSCEQNLNHDAMYWYRQDPGQGLRLIYYSQIVNDFQKGDIAEGYSVSREKKESFPLTVTSAQKNPTAFYLCASSTQGAGQPQHFGDGTRLSIL.

This rearrangement joins TRBV4-3 to TRBJ2-2, with 10 bases that match TRBD2. The CDR3 covers 15 residues. The germline V gene has CDR1 LGHNA and CDR2 YSLEER. With 3 bases clipped from V and 7 bases from J, the junction kept 5 bases outside the gene matches. DNA for the CDR3: TGCGCCAGCAGCCACGGGACTAGCGCCAGCGGGGAGCTGTTTTTT. The encoded protein is CASSHGTSASGELFF.

J is TRBJ1-5 and V is TRBV2, with D maybe TRBD1 (6 bases). The CDR3 length is 15 residues. CDR1 is SNHLY, CDR2 FYNNEI, per germline. The V end lost 4 bases, the J end lost 2 bases, and 12 bases lay between the germline ends. CDR3 in DNA: TGTGCCAGCAGTGTTCAGGGGTTGGGCAATCAGCCCCAGCATTTT. This sequence encodes CASSVQGLGNQPQHF.

The chain has TRBV7-2 and TRBJ1-2; D not certain. This CDR3 spans 14 amino acids. Germline values: CDR1 SGHTA, CDR2 FQGNSA. V was clipped by 4 bases and J by 8 bases, with 17 bases between them. The CDR3 loop reads CASSWETSSGGYTF. As DNA, the CDR3 is TGTGCCAGCAGCTGGGAGACTTCTTCAGGAGGCTACACCTTC. Filled out from reference TRBV7-2 and TRBJ1-2, the complete variable domain reads GAGVSQSPSNKVTEKGKDVELRCDPISGHTALYWYRQSLGQGLEFLIYFQGNSAPDKSGLPSDRFSAERTGGSVSTLTIQRTQQEDSAVYLCASSWETSSGGYTFGSGTRLTVV.

The chain joins TRBV7-3 to TRBJ2-7, with TRBD2 matching 10 bases. V shed 0 bases, J shed 5 bases, and the junction held 4 bases outside the gene matches. The germline V gene has CDR1 SGHTA and CDR2 FQGTGA. The CDR3 covers 15 residues. In nucleotides, the CDR3 is TGTGCCAGCAGCTTAACGTCGCTAGCGGGAGACGAGCAGTACTTC. It encodes CASSLTSLAGDEQYF. Drawing the rest from reference TRBV7-3 and TRBJ2-7, the complete variable domain is GAGVSQTPSNKVTEKGKYVELRCDPISGHTALYWYRQSLGQGPEFLIYFQGTGAADDSGLPNDRFFAVRPEGSVSTLKIQRTERGDSAVYLCASSLTSLAGDEQYFGPGTRLTVT.

V and J are TRBV29-1 and TRBJ2-3, with a weak D call TRBD1 (5 bases). The CDR3 runs 13 residues. Germline lookup yields CDR1 SQVTM and CDR2 ANQGSEA. V lost 4 bases to trimming and J lost 3 bases, with 11 bases between them. CDR3 bases: TGCAGCGTTGCTGGCAGGGAAACAGATACGCAGTATTTT. Its protein is CSVAGRETDTQYF.

The sample holds a few counts of this clone. The rearrangement links TRBV27 to TRBJ2-7; D not resolved. CDR1 and CDR2 from the germline V gene are MNHEY and SMNVEV (reference sequence). CDR3 length equals 15 residues. V lost 3 bases and J lost 4, with 16 bases in between. In nucleotides, the CDR3 is TGTGCCAGCAGTTTTAGCCTAGGCCTCTTTTACGAGCAGTACTTC. It is translated as CASSFSLGLFYEQYF.

In DNA, the CDR3 is TGTGCCAGCAGCTGGCCCCCAGGGGAGGGTGAAGCTTTCTTT. Translating it yields CASSWPPGEGEAFF. This chain links TRBV5-5 with TRBJ1-1; D is possibly TRBD1 (6 bases). With 3 bases removed from V and 7 bases from J, the gap between germline ends came to 16 bases. In germline, CDR1 is SGHKS, CDR2 YYEKEE (reference sequence). The CDR3 is 14 residues long.

This clone was picked up one time. The genes are TRBV29-1 and TRBJ1-2, with TRBD1 identical over 7 bases. V shed 8 bases, J shed 6 bases, and the junction held 9 bases outside the gene matches. The CDR3 is made up of 12 amino acids. The germline gives CDR1 SQVTM, CDR2 ANQGSEA. The CDR3 reads CSHSDRANGYTF. The DNA for the CDR3 is TGCAGCCACTCCGACAGGGCTAATGGCTACACCTTC.

The table lists this clone with a few counts. This sequence joins TRBV18 and TRBJ2-7, with 7 bases identical to TRBD2. V lost 2 bases and J lost 0; bases outside the gene matches: 4. Germline CDR1 and CDR2: KGHSH and LQKENI. This CDR3 contains 15 residues. In DNA, the CDR3 is TGTGCCAGCTCACCAGGGATAGCGGGCTCCTACGAGCAGTACTTC. The encoded protein is CASSPGIAGSYEQYF.

This sequence joins TRBV5-1 and TRBJ2-7, with 11 bases lining up with TRBD2. The CDR3 runs 16 residues. CDR1 and CDR2 (germline): SGHRS, YFSETQ. Trimming removed 2 bases from V and 4 bases from J; junction bases left unmatched: 8. The CDR3 region is CASSFALGTSGYEQYF. The DNA for the CDR3 is TGCGCCAGCAGCTTCGCTCTGGGGACTAGCGGTTACGAGCAGTACTTC.